The 30 T cell receptor beta chains in this list originate from one sample, sequenced in a study of blood T cell repertoires in COVID-19. The repertoire was sequenced with immunoSEQ multiplex PCR; TCRdb's copy has only in-frame clones and lacks some. The sample yields 45,000 to 75,000 clones, 85% to 90% seen once. Sequenced: peripheral blood. The receptor source for this set is a man aged 60-69 years with acute or convalescent COVID-19.

V usage is TRBV15 and J usage is TRBJ1-2; D unclear. The CDR3 runs 15 residues. The V gene's germline CDR1 is LNHNV and CDR2 YYDKDF (reference sequence). V was clipped by 1 base and J by 7 bases, with 16 bases between them. The CDR3 nucleotides are TGTGCCACCAGCAGAGTTTCTGTTGAGGGCAGTGGCTACACCTTC. Translation: CATSRVSVEGSGYTF.

The chain is built from TRBV11-3 and TRBJ2-7; 9 nucleotides line up with TRBD1. The CDR3 covers 16 residues. From germline, CDR1 is SGHNT and CDR2 YENEEA. J was trimmed by 3 bases and V by 0 bases; bases with no gene match: 6. CDR3 loop: CASSLDQGQGHYEQYF. The CDR3 DNA sequence: TGTGCCAGCAGCTTAGACCAGGGACAGGGACACTACGAGCAGTACTTC.

The V gene is TRBV24-1, the J gene TRBJ1-5; 8 bases fit TRBD1. Unmatched junction bases numbered 6, after V lost 5 bases and J lost 7 bases. CDR1 is KGHDR and CDR2 is SFDVKD in the germline V gene. The CDR3 has 14 residues. The CDR3 DNA reads as TGTGCCACCAGTGCTCGGGACAGGCCCCAGCCCCAGCATTTT. The encoded protein is CATSARDRPQPQHF.

CDR3 sequence reads: CAWETGAGNTIYF. In nucleotides, the CDR3 is TGTGCCTGGGAGACAGGCGCTGGAAACACCATATATTTT. The chain recombines TRBV30 with TRBJ1-3; TRBD1 is a possible D gene (6 bases). The ends were cut back, 5 bases at V and 2 bases at J, with 10 bases in the middle. In germline, CDR1 is GTSNPN, CDR2 SVGIG (reference sequence). The CDR3 extends over 13 amino acids.

The rearrangement links TRBV19 to TRBJ2-1; 7 nucleotides line up with TRBD1. V trimming: 1 base; J trimming: 15 bases; junction bases outside the gene matches: 6. Germline CDR1 reads LNHDA; CDR2 reads SQIVND (reference sequence). There are 12 residues in the CDR3. In DNA form, the CDR3 reads TGTGCCAGTAGTATAGTTCCGGGACAGCGGTTCTTC. The encoded protein is CASSIVPGQRFF.

This rearrangement joins TRBV5-6 to TRBJ2-1; 10 nucleotides align to TRBD2. This CDR3 region has 18 residues. Germline V gene sequence: CDR1 SGHDT, CDR2 YYEEEE. Trimming removed 1 base from V and 6 bases from J; junction bases left unmatched: 13. CDR3 loop: CASSLRLIAGGNSNEQFF. For the CDR3, the DNA is TGTGCCAGCAGCTTGAGGTTGATAGCGGGAGGAAACAGCAATGAGCAGTTCTTC.

The chain combines TRBV11-3 with TRBJ2-1; 10 bases fit TRBD2. V dropped 1 base and J dropped 4; count of bases not matched to a gene: 1. Germline V lookup: CDR1 SGHNT, CDR2 YENEEA. The CDR3 is 15 amino acids. CDR3 amino acids: CASSLGSGRYNEQFF. The CDR3 bases are TGTGCCAGCAGCTTAGGTAGCGGGAGGTACAATGAGCAGTTCTTC.

This chain connects TRBV4-1 to TRBJ2-2, with TRBD1 as a possible D gene (6 bases). V dropped 1 base and J dropped 4 bases, with 13 bases sitting between them. CDR1 MGHRA and CDR2 YSYEKL come from the germline V gene. The CDR3 has 16 residues. The CDR3 DNA is TGCGCCAGCAGCCAAGGTTCAGGGGTTGGCACCGGGGAGCTGTTTTTT. This codes for CASSQGSGVGTGELFF.

The chain links TRBV9 to TRBJ2-5, with 9 positions matching TRBD2. After removal of 0 bases from V and 4 bases from J, the junction contained 7 bases not matched to a gene. Looked up from germline, CDR1 is SGDLS and CDR2 is YYNGEE. CDR3 length: 16 amino acids. The DNA of the CDR3 is TGTGCCAGCAGCGTAGGTGGCGGGAGGGCGAGAGAGACCCAGTACTTC. This sequence encodes CASSVGGGRARETQYF.

The chain has TRBV19 and TRBJ1-2; D gene unclear. This CDR3 spans 13 amino acids. Deletions cut 2 bases from V and 6 bases from J, with 10 bases between. Germline CDR1 and CDR2: LNHDA and SQIVND (reference sequence). The CDR3 coding sequence is TGTGCCAGTAGTATACCAAGCCGGGATGGCTACACCTTC. This gives the protein CASSIPSRDGYTF.

This chain's CDR3 is CASSLAQTGSGNTIYF. In DNA form, the CDR3 reads TGCGCCAGCAGCTTGGCCCAAACCGGCTCTGGAAACACCATATATTTT. The V gene is TRBV5-1, the J gene TRBJ1-3; D uncertain. There are 16 residues in the CDR3. V was trimmed by 0 bases and J by 0 bases, leaving 10 bases between them. CDR1 SGHRS and CDR2 YFSETQ come from the germline V gene.

This clone was seen more than once but under ten times. V usage is TRBV15 and J usage is TRBJ1-2, with 10 bases that match TRBD1. The germline CDR1 and CDR2 sequences are LNHNV and YYDKDF (reference sequence). V trimming: 2 bases; J trimming: 0 bases; junction bases outside the gene matches: 6. This CDR3 has 17 residues. The CDR3 loop reads CATSRSRTGGTNYGYTF. The CDR3 DNA follows: TGTGCCACCAGCAGATCCAGGACAGGGGGAACTAACTATGGCTACACCTTC.

The chain uses TRBV12-3 or TRBV12-4 and TRBJ2-1; TRBD1 matches at 8 bases. Trimming cost V 6 bases and J 4 bases; bases outside gene matches: 2. The CDR3 is 13 residues long. CDR3 in amino acids: CASSWDRYNEQFF. The CDR3 DNA sequence: TGTGCCAGCAGCTGGGACAGGTACAATGAGCAGTTCTTC.

V is TRBV5-1 and J is TRBJ2-3, with TRBD2 as a possible D gene (6 bases). The CDR3 is 16 amino acids. Germline V CDR1 and CDR2: SGHRS, YFSETQ. V was cut by 0 bases and J by 2 bases, with 13 bases left in between. The CDR3 sequence is CASSLAAGRHTDTQYF. The CDR3 nucleotides read TGCGCCAGCAGCTTGGCCGCGGGACGGCACACAGATACGCAGTATTTT.

V usage is TRBV6-1 and J usage is TRBJ2-7, with D hard to call. The CDR3 contains 11 residues. Per the germline V gene, CDR1 is MNHNS and CDR2 is SASEGT. Trimming stripped 3 bases from V and 12 bases from J, with 12 bases between. The CDR3 sequence is CASSDRFQRYF. The CDR3 DNA reads TGTGCCAGCAGTGACAGGTTCCAGAGGTACTTC.

V and J are TRBV19 and TRBJ1-6; 9 bases fit TRBD1. Per germline, CDR1 LNHDA and CDR2 SQIVND (reference sequence). V shed 6 bases, J shed 6 bases, and the junction held 3 bases outside the gene matches. The CDR3 spans 14 residues. This chain's CDR3 is CASSLTGGNSPLHF. DNA of the CDR3: TGTGCCAGTAGCCTGACAGGGGGTAATTCACCCCTCCACTTT.

The gene calls are TRBV7-3 and TRBJ2-3; TRBD1 agrees at 7 bases. Germline lookup yields CDR1 SGHTA and CDR2 FQGTGA. The CDR3 covers 15 residues. V dropped 1 base and J dropped 0; count of bases not matched to a gene: 1. CDR3 sequence (DNA): TGTGCCAGCAGCTTAAGGGACAGTAGCACAGATACGCAGTATTTT. Its translation is CASSLRDSSTDTQYF.

The chain combines TRBV5-1 with TRBJ2-5, with TRBD2 matching 9 bases. V was pared by 0 bases and J by 6 bases, with 6 bases of the junction left unmatched. Germline V gene data show CDR1 as SGHRS and CDR2 as YFSETQ. This CDR3 has 15 residues. The CDR3 sequence: CASSLGSGSSKTQYF. CDR3 DNA sequence: TGCGCCAGCAGCTTGGGTAGCGGGAGTTCGAAGACCCAGTACTTC. Full variable domain (outside the CDR3, taken from reference TRBV5-1 and TRBJ2-5): KAGVTQTPRYLIKTRGQQVTLSCSPISGHRSVSWYQQTPGQGLQFLFEYFSETQRNKGNFPGRFSGRQFSNSRSEMNVSTLELGDSALYLCASSLGSGSSKTQYFGPGTRLLVL.

This chain joins TRBV4-1 and TRBJ2-3, with TRBD2 matching 13 bases. Germline V gene sequence: CDR1 MGHRA, CDR2 YSYEKL. The trim removed 4 bases at V and 4 bases at J, leaving 8 bases unmatched. The CDR3 is 17 amino acids. The CDR3 loop is CASSPGTSGMRPDTQYF. The CDR3 bases are TGCGCCAGCAGCCCAGGGACTAGCGGGATGCGCCCAGATACGCAGTATTTT.

This sequence joins TRBV5-1 and TRBJ1-2; D gene ambiguous. V was clipped by 0 bases and J by 3 bases, with 6 bases between them. This CDR3 has 13 amino acids. Germline V gives CDR1 SGHRS, CDR2 YFSETQ. The CDR3 DNA is TGCGCCAGCAGCTTGGGCGGGGACTATGGCTACACCTTC. It codes for CASSLGGDYGYTF.

The CDR3 DNA reads as TGCAGCGCCGTCCTAATCTCCTACGAGCAGTACTTC. It yields the protein CSAVLISYEQYF. The chain joins TRBV29-1 to TRBJ2-7; D call uncertain. Between the trimmed V and J ends, which lost 7 bases and 0 bases, there was a span of 10 bases. Germline V gene lookup returns CDR1 SQVTM and CDR2 ANQGSEA. There are 12 residues in the CDR3.

This chain links TRBV5-1 with TRBJ2-5; 8 nucleotides match TRBD2. Per the germline V gene, CDR1 is SGHRS and CDR2 is YFSETQ. The ends lost 0 bases at V and 2 bases at J; junction bases unmatched: 6. This CDR3 is 16 amino acids long. CDR3 region: CASSLGGSSGQETQYF. CDR3 DNA sequence: TGCGCCAGCAGCTTGGGGGGTTCTAGCGGGCAAGAGACCCAGTACTTC.

The chain has TRBV10-3 and TRBJ1-3, with 8 nucleotides matching TRBD1. Germline trimming cut 5 bases from V and 0 bases from J; bases unmatched to any gene: 3. The V gene's germline CDR1 is ENHRY and CDR2 SYGVKD. There are 15 residues in the CDR3. The CDR3 DNA is TGTGCCATCAGTTGGGGACAGGCCTCTGGAAACACCATATATTTT. Amino acids: CAISWGQASGNTIYF.

This clone was seen more than once but under ten times. The V and J genes are TRBV25-1 and TRBJ1-5, with 7 bases that match TRBD1. The germline CDR1 and CDR2 sequences are MGHDK and SYGVNS. V shed 1 base and J 9 bases; nucleotides not matched to a gene: 6. CDR3 length: 14 residues. The CDR3 DNA follows: TGTGCCAGCAGTGAATGGGACAGCCGACGGCCCCAGCATTTT. This gives the protein CASSEWDSRRPQHF. The variable domain in full, with the rest retrieved from reference TRBV25-1 and TRBJ1-5, is EADIYQTPRYLVIGTGKKITLECSQTMGHDKMYWYQQDPGMELHLIHYSYGVNSTEKGDLSSESTVSRIRTEHFPLTLESARPSHTSQYLCASSEWDSRRPQHFGDGTRLSIL.

The V call is TRBV18, the J call TRBJ2-1, with 7 positions matching TRBD2. There are 16 residues in the CDR3. Germline V gene sequence: CDR1 KGHSH, CDR2 LQKENI. Trimming removed 3 bases from V and 5 bases from J; junction bases left unmatched: 10. The CDR3 loop reads CASSPSRWAGDNEQFF. For the CDR3, the DNA is TGTGCCAGCTCACCTTCCCGCTGGGCGGGAGACAATGAGCAGTTCTTC.

This chain uses TRBV9 with TRBJ1-5; D perhaps matches TRBD1 (5 bases). CDR1 is SGDLS and CDR2 is YYNGEE in the germline V gene. This CDR3 region has 15 residues. Trimming cost V 4 bases and J 6 bases, with 17 bases left between them. CDR3 nucleotide sequence: TGTGCCAGCAGCACGAGTGGGGGTAGCGGTCAGCCCCAGCATTTT. Protein sequence: CASSTSGGSGQPQHF. The complete variable domain, with remaining parts taken from reference TRBV9 and TRBJ1-5, reads DSGVTQTPKHLITATGQRVTLRCSPRSGDLSVYWYQQSLDQGLQFLIQYYNGEERAKGNILERFSAQQFPDLHSELNLSSLELGDSALYFCASSTSGGSGQPQHFGDGTRLSIL.

The chain employs TRBV29-1 and TRBJ2-7, with TRBD2 as a possible D gene (6 bases). Germline-derived CDR1 and CDR2 are SQVTM and ANQGSEA. V was clipped by 4 bases and J by 3 bases, with 19 bases between them. This CDR3 is 15 amino acids long. Written as DNA, the CDR3 is TGCAGCGTTGCCTACTTAGCGGAATATAACTACGAGCAGTACTTC. Encoded protein: CSVAYLAEYNYEQYF.

The rearrangement joins TRBV24-1 to TRBJ2-7; D unresolved. Trimming removed 4 bases from V and 0 bases from J, with 12 bases in between. The germline V gene encodes CDR1 KGHDR and CDR2 SFDVKD. CDR3 size: 15 residues. The CDR3 spells CATSDGPDSSYEQYF. In nucleotides, the CDR3 is TGTGCCACCAGTGACGGCCCCGACTCCTCCTACGAGCAGTACTTC.

This clone is a singleton in its sample. The J gene is TRBJ1-1, the V gene TRBV3-1 (or the pseudogene TRBV3-2); perhaps TRBD1 as D (5 bases). V was clipped by 3 bases and J by 0 bases, with 11 bases between them. The CDR3 covers 15 residues. Germline assignment: CDR1 LGHDT and CDR2 YNNKEL (reference sequence). CDR3 sequence (DNA): TGTGCCAGCAGCCACAGACAGCCTCTGAACACTGAAGCTTTCTTT. It is translated as CASSHRQPLNTEAFF.

This clone was seen only once. The chain couples TRBV18 to TRBJ2-2, with 9 bases lining up with TRBD1. The V and J ends lost 3 bases and 6 bases, in that order; junction bases with no gene match: 11. The CDR3 spans 17 residues. CDR1 and CDR2 from the germline V gene are KGHSH and LQKENI. DNA for the CDR3: TGTGCCAGCTCACCCCCGGGACAGGGAAGTTCGTCCGGGGAGCTGTTTTTT. Protein: CASSPPGQGSSSGELFF.